This T cell receptor beta chain appears in the sequencing data of a study of beta chain features in type 1 diabetes. Study results and caveats: When VDJ junctions were examined, type 1 diabetes patients showed fewer insertions and more deletions. Shortening that was moderate but significant affected the TCRB CDR3s of Type 1 diabetes patients in all four CD4+ subsets.

Expressed TCRB transcripts were sequenced, since all the RNA that had been isolated was reverse transcribed. Clones were read by immunoSEQ multiplex PCR, and TCRdb kept only the in-frame ones, dropping some. Among 45,000 to 65,000 clones listed, under 60% were seen once. Between the trimmed V and J ends, which lost 2 bases and 4 bases, there was a span of 15 bases. Germline CDR1 is SGHRS and CDR2 is YFSETQ. CDR3 size: 16 residues. On this clone: As yet, its antigen is unknown.

The receptor was isolated from a woman aged 35 to 49 with type 1 diabetes. The sequencing input was Tregs from blood. This chain links TRBV5-1 with TRBJ2-2; TRBD2 is a possible D gene (5 bases). The CDR3 coding sequence is TGCGCCAGCAGCTTAGACCCCCTGGGGAGCACCGGGGAGCTGTTTTTT. It codes for CASSLDPLGSTGELFF.